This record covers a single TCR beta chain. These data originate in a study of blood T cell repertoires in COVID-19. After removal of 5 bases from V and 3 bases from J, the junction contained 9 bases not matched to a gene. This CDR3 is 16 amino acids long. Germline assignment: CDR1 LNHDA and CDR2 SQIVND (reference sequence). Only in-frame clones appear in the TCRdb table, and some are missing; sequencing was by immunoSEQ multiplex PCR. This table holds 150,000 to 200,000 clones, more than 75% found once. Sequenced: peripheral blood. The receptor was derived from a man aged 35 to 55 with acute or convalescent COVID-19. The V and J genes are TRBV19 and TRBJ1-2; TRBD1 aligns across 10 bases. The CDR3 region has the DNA TGTGCCAGTAGTTCGCCGGGACAGGGGCGAGACTATGGCTACACCTTC. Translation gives CASSSPGQGRDYGYTF.